This TCR beta chain was captured in a study of cytomegalovirus exposure and HLA in healthy donors. Whole-study context: In an early release, HLA-typed donors contributed 80 million to 95 million unique TCR sequences.

V gave up 6 bases and J gave up 1 base; unmatched junction bases: 4. The CDR3 runs to 14 residues. CDR1 is LNHDA and CDR2 is SQIVND in the germline V gene (reference sequence). PCR primers comprised 60 Vbeta and 13 Jbeta primers. Assay used: immunoSEQ multiplex PCR; TCRdb lists only in-frame clones, some missing. The table shows 150,000 to 160,000 clones, with approximately 86% occurring only once. Study-wide results and caveats: V segments that were indistinguishable, TRBV6-2 and TRBV6-3 among them, were omitted from analysis. Later analysis identified several of the most significant clusters that appeared linked to common viral pathogens. In a later analysis, a missense DCLRE1C variant was linked to TCR beta V- and J-gene trimming.

Concerning this clone itself: Its antigen is not identified.

Sequencing was done on a sample of PBMCs. The gene calls are TRBV19 and TRBJ1-1; 8 bases map to TRBD1. The sequence was collected from a woman in her fifties or sixties in good health and CMV-seropositive. This CDR3 reads CASSRTGKNTEAFF. The DNA of the CDR3 is TGTGCCAGTAGCCGGACAGGGAAGAACACTGAAGCTTTCTTT.